This T cell receptor beta chain derives from a study of T cells after yellow fever vaccination. As TCR cDNA was made by 5'RACE template switching, a universal primer site and UMIs were added. TCRdb reprocessed the 5' RACE reads via MiXCR and lists one record per CDR3 protein. The data contain 250,000 to 300,000 distinct CDR3 sequences, around 4.9% of them singletons. The sequencing used CD4+ T cells sorted from PBMCs, collected on the day of the yellow fever booster vaccination. This receptor was identified in a man younger than 35 who received the YFV17D yellow fever vaccine.

The CDR3 DNA sequence: TGTGCCAGCAGTTACGCGCGGGACAGCGATAATGAAAAACTGTTTTTT. Amino acid sequence: CASSYARDSDNEKLFF. The chain combines TRBV6-5 with TRBJ1-4; TRBD1 aligns across 7 bases. The CDR3 is made up of 16 amino acids. Trimming cost V 2 bases and J 4 bases; bases outside gene matches: 7. CDR1 and CDR2 from the germline V gene are MNHEY and SVGAGI.